The clone carrying this T cell receptor (beta chain) was recorded many times. Its specificity is unknown. This record comes from a study of Graves' ophthalmopathy and Graves' hyperthyroidism. From RNA, the CDR3 regions of TCR beta chains were amplified and sequenced. RT-PCR in the first round used HTBI primers; a second-round multiplex PCR followed. MiXCR, run by TCRdb on the multiplex PCR reads, gives a single entry per CDR3 protein. The data contain 300,000 to 400,000 distinct CDR3 sequences, roughly a sixth of them singletons. General study findings and limits: Clonotypes were expanded in thyroid at above 0.001 frequency, and most also appeared in blood. Ophthalmopathy cases were distinguished from stable hyperthyroidism by a 13-signature model, reaching around 88% sensitivity and 81.08% specificity.

It was from about 10 ml of fresh peripheral blood that the PBMCs came. CDR1 is SQVTM, CDR2 ANQGSEA, per germline. This CDR3 has 14 residues. The V end was cut by 5 bases, the J end by 0 bases, with 14 bases between. Sequenced: peripheral blood. The clonotype was recovered from an adult man with Graves' ophthalmopathy. The rearrangement uses TRBV29-1 and TRBJ2-7; D tentatively reads TRBD1 or TRBD2 (5 bases each). In DNA, the CDR3 is TGCAGCGTTACCCCCGGGGCCTACTCCTACGAGCAGTACTTC. Encoded protein: CSVTPGAYSYEQYF.